One sample yielded the 8 T cell receptor beta chains listed below, sequenced in a study of PD-L1 blockade in urothelial cancer. Data came from immunoSEQ multiplex PCR; TCRdb stores just in-frame clones and leaves some out. Of approximately 38,000 clones listed, over 70% were seen once; the top ten hold approximately 16%. The sample in question was PBMCs, obtained around atezolizumab (anti-PD-L1) treatment. The source is a man aged 55-75 years with urothelial cancer.

This clone showed up just a few times. V is TRBV19 and J is TRBJ2-2; D gene unclear. Germline V lookup: CDR1 LNHDA, CDR2 SQIVND (reference sequence). CDR3 size: 14 residues. V lost 2 bases and J 5 bases, leaving 9 bases between the germline ends. The CDR3 DNA reads TGTGCCAGTAGTATAAACGCGGAAACCGGGGAGCTGTTTTTT. It translates to CASSINAETGELFF.

The V and J genes are TRBV27 and TRBJ1-5; TRBD1 is a possible D gene (6 bases). This CDR3 is built from 13 residues. Trimming took 3 bases from V and 7 from J, leaving 10 bases between them. Germline V CDR1 and CDR2: MNHEY, SMNVEV (reference sequence). The CDR3 here is CASSLTGQQPQHF. For the CDR3, the DNA is TGTGCCAGCAGTTTGACAGGTCAGCAGCCCCAGCATTTT.

This clone has more than one count but fewer than ten. This chain connects TRBV19 to TRBJ1-5, with a tentative D call TRBD1 (5 bases). The CDR3 has 13 amino acids. V lost 4 bases and J lost 7, with 11 bases in between. CDR1 and CDR2 from the germline V gene are LNHDA and SQIVND (reference sequence). The CDR3 protein is CASSSPGLQPQHF. The DNA of the CDR3 is TGTGCCAGTAGTAGCCCGGGACTGCAGCCCCAGCATTTT.

The rearrangement joins TRBV28 to TRBJ1-5; a possible D gene is TRBD1 (5 bases). Germline V gene data show CDR1 as MDHEN and CDR2 as SYDVKM. The CDR3 consists of 12 residues. V was pared by 4 bases and J by 4 bases, with 5 bases between. The CDR3 DNA sequence: TGTGCCAGCAGTTCAGGGAATCAGCCCCAGCATTTT. Residues: CASSSGNQPQHF.

V is TRBV4-3 and J is TRBJ1-2; 7 bases agree with TRBD1. The CDR3 loop spans 15 amino acids. Germline V gene lookup returns CDR1 LGHNA and CDR2 YSLEER. J gave up 4 bases and V 0 bases, and 5 bases lay outside the gene matches. The CDR3 bases are TGCGCCAGCAGCCAAGATTGGACAGGCCCCTATGGCTACACCTTC. This gives the protein CASSQDWTGPYGYTF.

This chain links TRBV7-2 with TRBJ1-2; TRBD1 is a possible D gene (6 bases). The CDR3 length is 14 residues. Trimming pared 5 bases from V and 4 bases from J, leaving 14 bases between. The germline CDR1 and CDR2 sequences are SGHTA and FQGNSA. The CDR3 spells CASSQGHRVYGYTF. Written as DNA, the CDR3 is TGTGCCAGCAGCCAGGGTCACAGGGTCTATGGCTACACCTTC.

The V gene is TRBV4-1, the J gene TRBJ2-7; 9 nucleotides match TRBD1. The CDR3 is 15 amino acids. In germline, CDR1 is MGHRA, CDR2 YSYEKL. J gave up 2 bases and V 4 bases, and 6 bases lay outside the gene matches. The CDR3 sequence: CASSRPGQGTYEQYF. CDR3 nucleotides: TGCGCCAGCAGCCGCCCGGGACAGGGCACCTACGAGCAGTACTTC.

The rearrangement links TRBV30 to TRBJ1-4; the D gene is possibly TRBD1 (6 bases). CDR1 and CDR2 (germline): GTSNPN, SVGIG (reference sequence). V shed 3 bases and J shed 5 bases, with 16 bases lying between them. CDR3 length equals 15 residues. The CDR3 DNA sequence: TGTGCCTGGAGCGATAACAGGGTCAGGAATGAAAAACTGTTTTTT. This codes for CAWSDNRVRNEKLFF.